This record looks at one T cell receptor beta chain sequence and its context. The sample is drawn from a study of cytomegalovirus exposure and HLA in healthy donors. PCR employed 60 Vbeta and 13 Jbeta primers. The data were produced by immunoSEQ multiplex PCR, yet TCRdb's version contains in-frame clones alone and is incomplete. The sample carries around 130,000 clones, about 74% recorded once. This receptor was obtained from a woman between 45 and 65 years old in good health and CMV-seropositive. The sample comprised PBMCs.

CDR3 nucleotides: TGTGCCAGCAGCTTAACCCCCCTAGCGGGGGTTTTCACCGGGGAGCTGTTTTTT. Translated, it gives CASSLTPLAGVFTGELFF. V is TRBV7-6 and J is TRBJ2-2, with 10 bases fitting TRBD2. J gave up 4 bases and V 2 bases, and 10 bases lay outside the gene matches. The CDR3 is made up of 18 amino acids. Germline V gene data show CDR1 as SGHVS and CDR2 as FNYEAQ.